Listed below are T cell receptor beta chains from one sample, sequenced in a study of neoadjuvant nivolumab and ipilimumab in lung cancer. The data were produced by immunoSEQ multiplex PCR, yet TCRdb's version contains in-frame clones alone and is incomplete. Seen here are 25,000 to 35,000 clones, around 90% observed once, and the top ten hold about 2.1%. The sample was peripheral blood, taken after neoadjuvant nivolumab, alone or with ipilimumab, at or shortly before surgery. The receptors come from an adult with non-small cell lung cancer. Both conserved end residues are part of each CDR3. Each record gives: V gene, J gene, CDR3 length, clone size, D gene, CDR3 DNA, CDR3 protein. A D gene is named only where the DNA matches it firmly. The size of a clone is reported for some rows only, either as once, few or many, or as a class for expanded clones.

TRBV7-2	TRBJ2-1	15	-	-	TGTGCCAGCATCCCGGGTGGGGGTGACCGGCTGGAGCAGTTCTTC	CASIPGGGDRLEQFF
TRBV9	TRBJ2-2	16	-	-	TGTGCCAGCAGCGCCTTCCAAGGGACGAACACCGGGGAGCTGTTTTTT	CASSAFQGTNTGELFF
TRBV7-3	TRBJ1-5	16	-	-	TGTGCCAGCAGCTTAATGGGGGTGAGGGTAGGTCAGCCCCAGCATTTT	CASSLMGVRVGQPQHF
TRBV7-6	TRBJ2-7	14	-	TRBD1	TGTGCCAGCAGCTCACGGACAGGGACCTACGAGCAGTACTTC	CASSSRTGTYEQYF
TRBV5-1	TRBJ2-2	14	-	TRBD2	TGCGCCAGCAGCGGGACTAGCGGGACCGGGGAGCTGTTTTTT	CASSGTSGTGELFF
TRBV5-1	TRBJ1-3	14	-	TRBD1	TGCGCCAGCAGCCGACAGGGCTCGGGAAACACCATATATTTT	CASSRQGSGNTIYF
TRBV10-2	TRBJ2-7	10	-	-	TGCGCCAGCGGGGTAACCGAGCAGTACTTC	CASGVTEQYF
TRBV7-9	TRBJ1-1	13	few	-	TGTGCCAGCAGTTATGACGGGAACACTGAAGCTTTCTTT	CASSYDGNTEAFF
TRBV10-3	TRBJ1-2	14	-	-	TGTGCCATCAGTGAGTCAGGGCAGGGAGATGGCTACACCTTC	CAISESGQGDGYTF
TRBV18	TRBJ2-2	13	-	-	TGTGCCAGCTCACCACCCTACACCGGGGAGCTGTTTTTT	CASSPPYTGELFF
TRBV29-1	TRBJ2-1	14	-	TRBD2	TGCAGCGTATCGACTAGCGGGAGGAGGTATGAGCAGTTCTTC	CSVSTSGRRYEQFF
TRBV5-4	TRBJ2-5	17	-	TRBD2	TGTGCCAGCAGCTCGGTCGCTAGCGGCACCCTTAGGGAGACCCAGTACTTC	CASSSVASGTLRETQYF
TRBV27	TRBJ1-4	14	-	-	TGTGCCAGCAGTTTATTCGGGGGTAATGAAAAACTGTTTTTT	CASSLFGGNEKLFF
TRBV5-1	TRBJ2-1	16	-	-	TGCGCCAGCAGCTTGGACGGCAGGGTCTCCTACAATGAGCAGTTCTTC	CASSLDGRVSYNEQFF
TRBV29-1	TRBJ2-1	15	-	-	TGCAGCGTTAAACCTTACTGGAGCTCCTACAATGAGCAGTTCTTC	CSVKPYWSSYNEQFF
TRBV6-6	TRBJ1-2	14	once	-	TGTGCCAGCAGTTACTCGTTGGAGGGCTATGGCTACACCTTC	CASSYSLEGYGYTF
TRBV7-9	TRBJ1-4	15	-	-	TGTGCCAGCAGGCCCAACAGGGTGAAGGATGAAAAACTGTTTTTT	CASRPNRVKDEKLFF
TRBV5-1	TRBJ2-1	16	-	TRBD1	TGCGCCAGCAGCTTAAACGGACAGGGGGCGGGGAATGAGCAGTTCTTC	CASSLNGQGAGNEQFF
TRBV29-1	TRBJ2-3	8	-	-	TGCAGCGGAGATACGCAGTATTTT	CSGDTQYF
TRBV5-1	TRBJ1-1	16	-	TRBD1	TGCGCCAGCAGCCCTCGGGACAGGGGATCTAACACTGAAGCTTTCTTT	CASSPRDRGSNTEAFF
TRBV29-1	TRBJ2-2	15	-	TRBD2	TGCAGCGTTGGGAAAACTAGCGGGAGGGCCGGGGAGCTGTTTTTT	CSVGKTSGRAGELFF
TRBV7-7	TRBJ2-7	14	-	-	TGTGCCAGCAGCTTAAGTCGAAGCTCCTACGAGCAGTACTTC	CASSLSRSSYEQYF
TRBV7-9	TRBJ1-3	17	-	-	TGTGCCAGCAGCGTCGGGAGCCCCCAAGGGTCTGGAAACACCATATATTTT	CASSVGSPQGSGNTIYF
TRBV9	TRBJ1-1	14	-	-	TGTGCCAGCAGCGTAGTTTCCGAGAACACTGAAGCTTTCTTT	CASSVVSENTEAFF
TRBV10-3	TRBJ1-1	14	-	TRBD1	TGTGCCATCAGCTCCGGGACAGGGGACACTGAAGCTTTCTTT	CAISSGTGDTEAFF
TRBV5-1	TRBJ2-5	18	-	-	TGCGCCAGCAGCTCGATGTCATCGGGTCCAGAGGGCCAAGAGACCCAGTACTTC	CASSSMSSGPEGQETQYF
TRBV5-4	TRBJ2-5	12	-	-	TGTGCCAGCAGCTTGGACCAAGAGACCCAGTACTTC	CASSLDQETQYF
TRBV4-1	TRBJ2-7	16	-	TRBD2	TGCGCCAGCAGCCCCCTCGCCCAGCGGGGTGCCTACGAGCAGTACTTC	CASSPLAQRGAYEQYF
TRBV7-6	TRBJ2-7	12	-	-	TGTGCCAGCAGCTTACAGGAGGGCGAGCAGTACTTC	CASSLQEGEQYF
TRBV10-2	TRBJ1-2	13	-	-	TGCGCCAGCAGGGTAGACAGGAACTATGGCTACACCTTC	CASRVDRNYGYTF
TRBV7-3	TRBJ2-1	16	-	TRBD1	TGTGCCAGCAGCGCCTTCGGACAGGGGTCGTACAATGAGCAGTTCTTC	CASSAFGQGSYNEQFF
TRBV7-8	TRBJ2-7	15	-	-	TGTGCCAGCAGCTCACACAGGGTTACTTCCTACGAGCAGTACTTC	CASSSHRVTSYEQYF
TRBV6-5	TRBJ1-2	15	-	-	TGTGCCAGCAGTTACTCGCCGGCGGACAATTATGGCTACACCTTC	CASSYSPADNYGYTF
TRBV2	TRBJ2-7	13	few	-	TGTGCCAGCGGGGGGTACTTTTCCTACGAGCAGTACTTC	CASGGYFSYEQYF
TRBV7-9	TRBJ2-5	16	-	TRBD2	TGTGCCAGCAGCTCCATGGGACTAGCGGTGGGCGAGACCCAGTACTTC	CASSSMGLAVGETQYF
TRBV9	TRBJ1-3	15	-	-	TGTGCCAGCAGCGTAGGATGGGGGAAGGGAAACACCATATATTTT	CASSVGWGKGNTIYF
TRBV18	TRBJ2-5	13	-	-	TGTGCCAGCTCACCATTAGAAGGAGAGACCCAGTACTTC	CASSPLEGETQYF
TRBV11-1	TRBJ2-1	15	-	TRBD1	TGTGCCAGCAGCCCACCGGGACAGGGGTGGAATGAGCAGTTCTTC	CASSPPGQGWNEQFF
TRBV4-1	TRBJ1-4	13	-	-	TGCGCCAGCACAGGATTACAGGATGAAAAACTGTTTTTT	CASTGLQDEKLFF
TRBV7-8	TRBJ2-1	16	-	-	TGTGCCAGCAGTTCCAATGGTGGGGCGAGAGACAATGAGCAGTTCTTC	CASSSNGGARDNEQFF
TRBV10-3	TRBJ2-3	14	-	-	TGTGCCATCAGTGAACGGCAAGCGGGAGATACGCAGTATTTT	CAISERQAGDTQYF
TRBV9	TRBJ1-2	14	-	TRBD1	TGTGCCAGCAGCACCGCGACAGGGGGAGAGGGCTACACCTTC	CASSTATGGEGYTF
TRBV29-1	TRBJ1-2	12	-	-	TGCAGCGTTGAACGGGGGGCTTTTGGCTACACCTTC	CSVERGAFGYTF
TRBV5-4	TRBJ1-1	13	-	-	TGTGCCAGCAGCTTGGCAGGGAACACTGAAGCTTTCTTT	CASSLAGNTEAFF
TRBV7-8	TRBJ2-7	14	-	-	TGTGCCAGCAGCTTAGCGGTCAGGGACCACGAGCAGTACTTC	CASSLAVRDHEQYF
TRBV10-1	TRBJ2-7	19	once	TRBD2	TGCGCCAGCCTTTTAGACCCGGGACTAGCGGGAGGGATCTCCTACGAGCAGTACTTC	CASLLDPGLAGGISYEQYF
TRBV7-9	TRBJ2-7	14	-	TRBD2	TGTGCCAGCAGCTCCGGACTAGCGGGGTACGAGCAGTACTTC	CASSSGLAGYEQYF
TRBV11-2	TRBJ2-1	17	-	-	TGTGCCAGCAGCTTAGGGGCCCTGGGACTTGTCCACAATGAGCAGTTCTTC	CASSLGALGLVHNEQFF
TRBV2	TRBJ1-2	14	-	TRBD1	TGTGCCAGCCAAGGACAGGGGTTAAACTATGGCTACACCTTC	CASQGQGLNYGYTF